This T cell receptor (beta chain) was identified during a study of T-cell memory formation after mild COVID-19. TCRdb analysed the 5' RACE reads with MiXCR anew, one entry per CDR3 protein. The sample lists roughly 370,000 distinct CDR3 sequences; 16% were seen once. This clonotype was detected ten times or more. Germline assignment: CDR1 SQVTM and CDR2 ANQGSEA. J gave up 6 bases and V 7 bases, and 8 bases lay outside the gene matches. The length of the CDR3 is 13 residues. The TCR sequence derives from a young man who had mild COVID-19 (a few samples of this study predate the infection). Cell type and time point are not known. Input material: PBMCs or a T cell subset sorted from them (not recorded which). The chain joins TRBV29-1 to TRBJ1-3; TRBD1 matches 8 bases. The CDR3 here is CSAGGQGANTIYF. CDR3 nucleotides: TGCAGCGCCGGCGGACAGGGCGCAAACACCATATATTTT. The full variable domain, in which reference TRBV29-1 and TRBJ1-3 provide the parts outside the CDR3, is SAVISQKPSRDICQRGTSLTIQCQVDSQVTMMFWYRQQPGQSLTLIATANQGSEATYESGFVIDKFPISRPNLTFSTLTVSNMSPEDSSIYLCSAGGQGANTIYFGEGSWLTVV.